This T cell receptor (beta chain) was profiled in a study of breast tumors, draining lymph nodes, adjacent tissues. MiXCR, applied by TCRdb to the multiplex PCR reads, yields one record per CDR3 protein. The top ten hold just over 2.5% of the sample, which has about 140,000 distinct CDR3 sequences, approximately 20% seen once. Concerning this clonotype: The junction departs from the called germline gene at one end, perhaps through a read error.

Axillary draining lymph nodes of breast cancer patients supplied the node samples. Sequencing was carried out using axillary lymph node tissue. The source of this sequence is a female donor with breast cancer. Some clones in this sample may be carry-over from other donors' samples.

This CDR3 reads CSGAGSYGQYF. The DNA of the CDR3 is TGCAGTGGGGCGGGCTCCTACGGGCAGTACTTC. The V gene is TRBV20-1, the J gene TRBJ2-7, with a tentative D call TRBD2 (5 bases). In germline, CDR1 is DFQATT, CDR2 SNEGSKA (reference sequence). This CDR3 is built from 11 residues.